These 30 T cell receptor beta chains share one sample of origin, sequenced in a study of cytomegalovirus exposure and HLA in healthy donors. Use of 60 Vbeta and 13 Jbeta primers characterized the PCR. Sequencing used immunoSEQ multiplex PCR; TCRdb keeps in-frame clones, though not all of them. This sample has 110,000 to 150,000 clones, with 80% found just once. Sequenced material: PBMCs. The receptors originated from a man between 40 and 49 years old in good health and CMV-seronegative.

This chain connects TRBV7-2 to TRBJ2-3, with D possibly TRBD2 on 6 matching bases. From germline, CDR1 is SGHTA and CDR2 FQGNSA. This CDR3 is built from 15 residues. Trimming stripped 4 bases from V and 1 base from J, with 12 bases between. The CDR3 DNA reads TGTGCCAGCAGCTCGGTAGCTAGCGGCACAGATACGCAGTATTTT. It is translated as CASSSVASGTDTQYF.

The CDR3 nucleotides read TGTGCCAGCACCATGACAGGGGGCGTCACCGGGGAGCTGTTTTTT. Its translation is CASTMTGGVTGELFF. V usage is TRBV7-6 and J usage is TRBJ2-2, with 10 bases aligning to TRBD1. CDR1 SGHVS and CDR2 FNYEAQ come from the germline V gene. V lost 7 bases, J lost 4 bases, and 6 bases stayed unmatched. The CDR3 sequence is 15 residues long.

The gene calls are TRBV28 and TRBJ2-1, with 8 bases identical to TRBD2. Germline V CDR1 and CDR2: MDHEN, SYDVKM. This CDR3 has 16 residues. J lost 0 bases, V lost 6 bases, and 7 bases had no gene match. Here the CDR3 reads CASSPGAGGSYNEQFF. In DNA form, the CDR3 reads TGTGCCAGCAGCCCTGGGGCGGGGGGCTCCTACAATGAGCAGTTCTTC. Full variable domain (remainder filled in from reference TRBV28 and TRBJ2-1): DVKVTQSSRYLVKRTGEKVFLECVQDMDHENMFWYRQDPGLGLRLIYFSYDVKMKEKGDIPEGYSVSREKKERFSLILESASTNQTSMYLCASSPGAGGSYNEQFFGPGTRLTVL.

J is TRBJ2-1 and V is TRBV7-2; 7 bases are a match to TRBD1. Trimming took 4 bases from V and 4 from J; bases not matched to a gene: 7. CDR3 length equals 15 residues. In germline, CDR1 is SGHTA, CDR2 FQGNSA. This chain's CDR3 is CASSSEDRIYNEQFF. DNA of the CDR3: TGTGCCAGCAGCTCCGAGGACAGGATTTACAATGAGCAGTTCTTC.

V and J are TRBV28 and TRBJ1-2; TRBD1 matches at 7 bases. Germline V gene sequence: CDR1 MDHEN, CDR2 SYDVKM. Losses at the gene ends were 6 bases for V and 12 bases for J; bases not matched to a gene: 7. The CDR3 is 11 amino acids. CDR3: CASRTGFYDTF. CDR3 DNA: TGTGCCAGCAGGACAGGGTTCTATGACACCTTC.

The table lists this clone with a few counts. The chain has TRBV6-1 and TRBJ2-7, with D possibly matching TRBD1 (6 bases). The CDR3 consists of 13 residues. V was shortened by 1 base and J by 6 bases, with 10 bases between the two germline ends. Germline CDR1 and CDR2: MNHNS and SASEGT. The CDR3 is CASSEGTATEQYF. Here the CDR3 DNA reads TGTGCCAGCAGTGAAGGGACAGCTACCGAGCAGTACTTC.

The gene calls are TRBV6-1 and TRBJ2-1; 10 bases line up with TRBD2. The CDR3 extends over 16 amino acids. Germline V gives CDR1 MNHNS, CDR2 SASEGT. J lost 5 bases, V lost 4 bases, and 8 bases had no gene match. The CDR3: CASSAPTSGDNNEQFF. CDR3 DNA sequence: TGTGCCAGCAGTGCTCCAACTAGCGGGGACAACAATGAGCAGTTCTTC.

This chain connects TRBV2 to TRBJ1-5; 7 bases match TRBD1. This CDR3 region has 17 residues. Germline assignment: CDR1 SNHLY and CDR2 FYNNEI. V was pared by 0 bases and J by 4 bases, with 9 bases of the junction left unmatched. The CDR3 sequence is CASSEARPGTANQPQHF. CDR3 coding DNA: TGTGCCAGCAGTGAAGCGCGACCGGGGACAGCTAATCAGCCCCAGCATTTT. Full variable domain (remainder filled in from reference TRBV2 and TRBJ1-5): EPEVTQTPSHQVTQMGQEVILRCVPISNHLYFYWYRQILGQKVEFLVSFYNNEISEKSEIFDDQFSVERPDGSNFTLKIRSTKLEDSAMYFCASSEARPGTANQPQHFGDGTRLSIL.

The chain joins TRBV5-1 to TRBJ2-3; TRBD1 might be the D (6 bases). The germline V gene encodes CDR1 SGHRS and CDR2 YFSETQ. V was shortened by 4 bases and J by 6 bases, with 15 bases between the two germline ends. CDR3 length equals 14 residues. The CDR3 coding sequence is TGCGCCAGCAGCCCAGGACAGCCCTTGGATACGCAGTATTTT. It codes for CASSPGQPLDTQYF.

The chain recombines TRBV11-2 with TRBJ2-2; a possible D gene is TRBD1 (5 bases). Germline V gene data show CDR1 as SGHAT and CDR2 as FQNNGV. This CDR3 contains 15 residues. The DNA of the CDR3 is TGTGTCCCGATCGTTCCAATCAGGGACACCGGGGAGCTGTTTTTT. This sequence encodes CVPIVPIRDTGELFF.

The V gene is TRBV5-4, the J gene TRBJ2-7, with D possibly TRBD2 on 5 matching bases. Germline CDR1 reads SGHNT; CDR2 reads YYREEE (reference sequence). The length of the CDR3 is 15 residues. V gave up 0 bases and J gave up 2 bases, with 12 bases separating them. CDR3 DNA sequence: TGTGCCAGCAGCTTGGTATCTAAGGGAGCCTACGAGCAGTACTTC. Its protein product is CASSLVSKGAYEQYF. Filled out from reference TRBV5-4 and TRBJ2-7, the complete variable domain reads ETGVTQSPTHLIKTRGQQVTLRCSSQSGHNTVSWYQQALGQGPQFIFQYYREEENGRGNFPPRFSGLQFPNYSSELNVNALELDDSALYLCASSLVSKGAYEQYFGPGTRLTVT.

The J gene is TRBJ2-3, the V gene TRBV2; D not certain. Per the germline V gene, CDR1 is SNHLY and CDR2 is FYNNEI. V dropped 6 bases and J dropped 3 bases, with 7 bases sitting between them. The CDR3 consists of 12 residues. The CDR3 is CASRLSTDTQYF. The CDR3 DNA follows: TGTGCCAGCAGGCTCAGTACAGATACGCAGTATTTT.

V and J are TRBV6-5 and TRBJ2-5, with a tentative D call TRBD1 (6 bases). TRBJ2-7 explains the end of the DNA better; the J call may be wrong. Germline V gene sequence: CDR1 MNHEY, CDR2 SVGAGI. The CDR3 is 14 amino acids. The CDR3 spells CASSPSGHSYEQYF. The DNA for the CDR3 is TGTGCCAGCAGTCCGTCGGGACACTCCTACGAGCAGTACTTC.

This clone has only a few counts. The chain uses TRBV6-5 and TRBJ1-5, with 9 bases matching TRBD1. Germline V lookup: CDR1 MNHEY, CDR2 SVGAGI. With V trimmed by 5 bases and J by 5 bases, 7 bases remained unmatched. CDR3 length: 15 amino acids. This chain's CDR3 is CASSPTDRGYQPQHF. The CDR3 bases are TGTGCCAGCAGTCCCACGGACAGGGGCTATCAGCCCCAGCATTTT.

The CDR3 loop is CASSYGGGMSGANVLTF. The CDR3 DNA follows: TGTGCCAGCAGCTATGGGGGGGGGATGTCTGGGGCCAACGTCCTGACTTTC. The chain joins TRBV5-6 to TRBJ2-6; TRBD2 matches at 7 bases. The CDR3 spans 17 residues. Looked up from germline, CDR1 is SGHDT and CDR2 is YYEEEE. Germline trimming cut 3 bases from V and 1 base from J; bases unmatched to any gene: 7.

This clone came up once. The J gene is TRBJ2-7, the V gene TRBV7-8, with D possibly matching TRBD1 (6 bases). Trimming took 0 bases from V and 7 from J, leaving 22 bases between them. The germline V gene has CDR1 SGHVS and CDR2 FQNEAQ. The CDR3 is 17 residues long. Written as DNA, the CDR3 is TGTGCCAGCAGCTTAGCGCTGGGACACCTCTCCCCCATTGAGCAGTACTTC. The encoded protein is CASSLALGHLSPIEQYF.

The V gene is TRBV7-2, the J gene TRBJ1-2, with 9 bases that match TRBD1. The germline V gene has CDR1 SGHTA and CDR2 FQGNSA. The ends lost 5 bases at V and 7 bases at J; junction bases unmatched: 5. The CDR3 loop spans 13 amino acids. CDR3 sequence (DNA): TGTGCCAGCAGCCTGGACAGGGGCTCTGGCTACACCTTC. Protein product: CASSLDRGSGYTF.

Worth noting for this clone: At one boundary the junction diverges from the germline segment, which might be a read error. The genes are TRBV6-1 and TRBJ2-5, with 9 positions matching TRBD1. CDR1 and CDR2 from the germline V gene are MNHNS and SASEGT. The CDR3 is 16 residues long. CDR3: CASREGQGSIQETQYF. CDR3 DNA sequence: TGTGCCAGCAGGGAAGGACAGGGGAGTATACAAGAGACCCAGTACTTC.

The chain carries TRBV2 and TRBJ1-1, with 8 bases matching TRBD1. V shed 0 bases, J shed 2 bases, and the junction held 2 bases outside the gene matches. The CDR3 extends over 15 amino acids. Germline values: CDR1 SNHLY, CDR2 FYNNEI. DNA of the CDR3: TGTGCCAGCAGTGAAGCGACAGGGGTTAACACTGAAGCTTTCTTT. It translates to CASSEATGVNTEAFF.

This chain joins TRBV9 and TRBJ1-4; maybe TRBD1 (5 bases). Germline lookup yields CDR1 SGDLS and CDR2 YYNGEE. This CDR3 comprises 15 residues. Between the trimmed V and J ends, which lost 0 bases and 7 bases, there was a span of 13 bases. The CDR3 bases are TGTGCCAGCAGCGTAGTAGGGGCCCGAGGTGAAAAACTGTTTTTT. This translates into CASSVVGARGEKLFF.

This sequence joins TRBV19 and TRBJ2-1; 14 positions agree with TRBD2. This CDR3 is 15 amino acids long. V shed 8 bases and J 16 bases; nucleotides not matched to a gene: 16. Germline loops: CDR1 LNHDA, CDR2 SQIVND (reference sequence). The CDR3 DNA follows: TGTGCCAGTTCCGCCACGACTAGCGGGGGGGGTCCAGCCTTCTTC. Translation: CASSATTSGGGPAFF.

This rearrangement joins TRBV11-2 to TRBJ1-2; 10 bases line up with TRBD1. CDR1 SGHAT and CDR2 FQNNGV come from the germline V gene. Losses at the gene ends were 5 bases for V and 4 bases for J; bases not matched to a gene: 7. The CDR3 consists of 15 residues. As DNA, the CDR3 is TGTGCCAGCAGCCCAAGGACAGGGGGGATCTATGGCTACACCTTC. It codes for CASSPRTGGIYGYTF.

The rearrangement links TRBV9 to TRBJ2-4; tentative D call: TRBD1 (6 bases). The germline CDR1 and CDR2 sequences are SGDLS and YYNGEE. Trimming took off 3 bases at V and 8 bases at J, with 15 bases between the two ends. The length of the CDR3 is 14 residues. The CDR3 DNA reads TGTGCCAGCAGCGGCCCAGGGGTAACGGACATTCAGTACTTC. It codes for CASSGPGVTDIQYF.

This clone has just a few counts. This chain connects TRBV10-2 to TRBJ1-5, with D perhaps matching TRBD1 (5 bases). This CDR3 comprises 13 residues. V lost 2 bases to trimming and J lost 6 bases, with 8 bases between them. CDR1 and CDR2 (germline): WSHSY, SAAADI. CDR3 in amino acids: CASSEIGAQPQHF. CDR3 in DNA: TGCGCCAGCAGTGAGATAGGGGCTCAGCCCCAGCATTTT.

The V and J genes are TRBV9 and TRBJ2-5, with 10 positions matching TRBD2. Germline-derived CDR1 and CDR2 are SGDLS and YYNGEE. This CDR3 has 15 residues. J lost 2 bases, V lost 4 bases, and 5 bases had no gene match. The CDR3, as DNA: TGTGCCAGCAGCACCGGGACTAGCGCTCAAGAGACCCAGTACTTC. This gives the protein CASSTGTSAQETQYF.

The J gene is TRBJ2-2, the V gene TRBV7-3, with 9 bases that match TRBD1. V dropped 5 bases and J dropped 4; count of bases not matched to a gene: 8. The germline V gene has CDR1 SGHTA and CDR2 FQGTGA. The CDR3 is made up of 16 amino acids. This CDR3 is CASSTSGTGSTGELFF. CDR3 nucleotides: TGTGCCAGCAGCACCTCCGGGACAGGGTCCACCGGGGAGCTGTTTTTT.

The CDR3 reads CASSLGGAGNQPQHF. For the CDR3, the DNA is TGTGCCAGCAGCTTAGGGGGCGCGGGCAATCAGCCCCAGCATTTT. The chain couples TRBV11-2 to TRBJ1-5; D is perhaps TRBD1 (5 bases). The CDR3 sequence is 15 residues long. Germline loops: CDR1 SGHAT, CDR2 FQNNGV. Deletions cut 1 base from V and 2 bases from J, with 9 bases between.

The CDR3 bases are TGCGCCAGCAGTGAACCGGGGAGACCTGAAGCTTTCTTT. Amino acids: CASSEPGRPEAFF. This rearrangement joins TRBV10-2 to TRBJ1-1; D remains unclear. V dropped 3 bases and J dropped 6 bases, with 11 bases sitting between them. The germline CDR1 and CDR2 sequences are WSHSY and SAAADI. The CDR3 spans 13 residues.

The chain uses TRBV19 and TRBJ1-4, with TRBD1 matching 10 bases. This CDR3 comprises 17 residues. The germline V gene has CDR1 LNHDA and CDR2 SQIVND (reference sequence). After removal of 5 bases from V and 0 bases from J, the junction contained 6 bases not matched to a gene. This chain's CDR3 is CASSDPGQGATNEKLFF. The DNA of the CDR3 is TGTGCCAGTAGTGATCCCGGACAGGGGGCAACTAATGAAAAACTGTTTTTT.

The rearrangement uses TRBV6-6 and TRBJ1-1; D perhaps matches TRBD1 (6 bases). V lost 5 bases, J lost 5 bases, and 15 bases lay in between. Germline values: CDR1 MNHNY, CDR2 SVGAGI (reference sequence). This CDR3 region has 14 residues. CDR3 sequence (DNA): TGTGCCAGCAGTCGGGACACCCGAGGGACTGAAGCTTTCTTT. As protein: CASSRDTRGTEAFF.